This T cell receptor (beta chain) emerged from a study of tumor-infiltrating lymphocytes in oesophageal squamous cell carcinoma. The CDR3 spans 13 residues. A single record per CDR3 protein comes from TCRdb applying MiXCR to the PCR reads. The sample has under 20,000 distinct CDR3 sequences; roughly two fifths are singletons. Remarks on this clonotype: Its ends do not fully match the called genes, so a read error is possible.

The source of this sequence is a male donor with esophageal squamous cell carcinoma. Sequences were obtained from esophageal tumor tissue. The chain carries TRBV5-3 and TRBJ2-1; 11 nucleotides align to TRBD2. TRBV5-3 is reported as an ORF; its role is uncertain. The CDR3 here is CASSLDRLAGQFF. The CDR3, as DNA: TGTGCCAGCAGCTTGGATAGACTAGCGGGACAGTTCTTC.